Listed below are T cell receptor beta chains from one sample, sequenced in a study of T cells after yellow fever vaccination. From the 5' RACE reads, TCRdb called clonotypes with MiXCR, one entry per CDR3 protein. The data show about 350,000 distinct CDR3 sequences, roughly 4.3% seen once. Sequences were derived from PBMCs, sampled 5 days after the yellow fever booster vaccination. Receptors were obtained from a man aged 18-30 years who received the YFV17D yellow fever vaccine. CDR3s leave out the opening cysteine and the closing phenylalanine or tryptophan. Clone size, where shown, is once, few, many, or a class for clones that have expanded.

V gene | clone size | CDR3 length | CDR3 protein
TRBV5-1 | - | 12 | ASSRVGWNTEAF
TRBV6-4 | - | 13 | ASSELHGWGSPLH
TRBV4-3 | - | 11 | ASSLTSQETLY
TRBV11-2 | many | 15 | ASSLDRDRGRAETQY
TRBV5-1 | few | 13 | ASSLGQVLTGELF
TRBV5-5 | many | 13 | ASSLDRGSGNTIY
TRBV5-1 | - | 12 | ASSSGQAAEKLF
TRBV21-1 | many | 13 | ASSKGGGLQETQY
TRBV20-1 | many | 14 | SARDQGTGITGELF
TRBV28 | few | 11 | ASSSPQGREQF
TRBV6-6 | many | 12 | ASSPSDSNQPQH
TRBV10-2 | few | 12 | ASSESAGVSEQY
TRBV6-5 | few | 11 | ASAGRPWQPQH
TRBV7-8 | - | 15 | ASSLVRRLFSYNEQF
TRBV7-8 | - | 16 | ASSLVRDRGSGANVLT
TRBV10-3 | many | 8 | AIRAGGYT
TRBV10-3 | many | 11 | AISEGSYNEQF
TRBV6-2/TRBV6-3 | few | 13 | ASSSFGLLNTEAF
TRBV7-6 | - | 14 | ASSSIGGGYGNTIY
TRBV6-1 | few | 19 | ASDGEIRDRVVWGDSQPQH
TRBV7-2 | many | 15 | ASSSPRRTSVYNEQF
TRBV12-3/TRBV12-4 | few | 13 | ASSLEGGSNYGYT
TRBV5-1 | few | 13 | ASSPHVGGGREAF
TRBV6-5 | - | 15 | ASSLGTLRYGANVLT
TRBV7-8 | - | 14 | ASSLAPSGAQETQY
TRBV10-1 | - | 13 | ASSDLRTGDYEQY
TRBV5-6 | few | 11 | ASSLEAGRGYT
TRBV5-4 | - | 14 | ASSFKEAGSTGELF
TRBV24-1 | few | 12 | ATSDPPPAETQY
TRBV24-1 | - | 10 | ATRATRIEQF
TRBV5-4 | - | 15 | ASSPRFGAVPPNEQF
TRBV7-9 | few | 10 | ASSSRANEQF
TRBV7-8 | few | 13 | ASSSGQGSTDTQY
TRBV24-1 | - | 11 | ATSVGGLETQY
TRBV29-1 | few | 13 | SVEQGRGMNTEAF
TRBV28 | - | 14 | ASRVLASGRSNEQF
TRBV10-3 | - | 15 | AISDPGQGARNYGYT
TRBV12-3/TRBV12-4 | few | 12 | ASSLATANSPLH
TRBV7-2 | - | 13 | ASSLQGSGTDTQY
TRBV5-4 | few | 12 | ASRQFTYNSPLH
TRBV20-1 | - | 14 | SARGTGREGNQPQH
TRBV7-2 | - | 11 | ASSFRGTAEQY
TRBV6-6 | - | 11 | ASNRGLNQPQH
TRBV15 | - | 14 | ATNQNRGRGILGYT
TRBV6-6 | few | 16 | ASSYGWTSYSGANVLT
TRBV4-1 | - | 13 | ASSQGGGPTDTQY
TRBV6-2/TRBV6-3 | - | 11 | ASTRQGGDTQY
TRBV7-3 | many | 15 | ASSSAPYRGRGTEAF
TRBV7-9 | - | 11 | ASSPKGLDVEF
TRBV10-3 | few | 15 | AIPLHRVVENTGELF
TRBV3-1 | - | 11 | ASSSGGGDEQF
TRBV7-6 | many | 13 | ASSSTLLSGGTQY
TRBV29-1 | few | 15 | SVEDRMAEGGRETQY
TRBV6-6 | many | 11 | ASSPAAYYEQY
TRBV6-2/TRBV6-3 | - | 12 | ASTDTGTGDTQY
TRBV7-2 | few | 15 | ASSLFYGTGEFGTQY
TRBV5-1 | few | 13 | ASSSQETSTDTQY
TRBV2 | - | 14 | ASSEGLAGRFETQY
TRBV27 | many | 12 | ASSLSDNSYEQY
TRBV6-1 | few | 11 | ASRKLDSYEQY